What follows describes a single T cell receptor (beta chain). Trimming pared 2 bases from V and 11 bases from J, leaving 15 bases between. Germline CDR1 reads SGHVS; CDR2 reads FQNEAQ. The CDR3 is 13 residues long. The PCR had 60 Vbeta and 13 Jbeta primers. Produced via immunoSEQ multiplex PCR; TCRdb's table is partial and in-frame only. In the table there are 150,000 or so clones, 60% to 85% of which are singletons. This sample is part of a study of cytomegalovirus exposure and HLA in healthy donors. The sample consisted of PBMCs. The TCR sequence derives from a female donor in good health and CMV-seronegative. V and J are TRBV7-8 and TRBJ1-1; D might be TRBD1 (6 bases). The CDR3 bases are TGTGCCAGCAGCTTATGGGCGGGGGCGGGTGCTTTCTTT. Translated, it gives CASSLWAGAGAFF.